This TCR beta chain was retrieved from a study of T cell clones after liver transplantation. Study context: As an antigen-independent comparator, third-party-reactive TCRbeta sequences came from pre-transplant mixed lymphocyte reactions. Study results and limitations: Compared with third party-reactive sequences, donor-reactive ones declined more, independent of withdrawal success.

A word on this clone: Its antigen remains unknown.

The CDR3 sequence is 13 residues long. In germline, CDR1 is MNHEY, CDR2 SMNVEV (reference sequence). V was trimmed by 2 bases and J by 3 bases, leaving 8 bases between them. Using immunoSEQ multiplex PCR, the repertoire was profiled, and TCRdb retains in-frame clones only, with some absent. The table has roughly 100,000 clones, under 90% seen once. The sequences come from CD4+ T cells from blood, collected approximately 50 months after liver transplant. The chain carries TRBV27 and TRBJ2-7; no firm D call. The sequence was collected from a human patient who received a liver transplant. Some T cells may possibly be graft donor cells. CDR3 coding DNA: TGTGCCAGCAGTTTAAGGGAACGCTACGAGCAGTACTTC. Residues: CASSLRERYEQYF.